This TCR beta chain is drawn from a study of blood T cells in healthy people across ages. Researchers isolated at least 6 million PBMCs per sample. For the second PCR, which ran for about 6 to 12 cycles, a sample-barcoded 5' primer and a J-beta primer mix were used. Sequencing recovered at least 3 million CDR3-containing paired-end reads from each sample. TCRdb used MiXCR to reprocess the 5' RACE reads, holding one entry per CDR3 protein. The profile covers about 780,000 distinct CDR3 sequences, with 35% to 60% appearing a single time and 15% to 20% taken by the ten largest. A note on this clonotype: Given a much more abundant clone one base away, this may be a read error.

CDR3 length equals 13 residues. Germline CDR1 SQVTM, CDR2 ANQGSEA. Sequenced material: blood. The sequence derives from a man at least 80 years old in good health. This chain connects TRBV29-1 to TRBJ2-5, with TRBD2 as a possible D gene (6 bases). CDR3 loop: CSGEAGSGETQYF. CDR3 sequence (DNA): TGCAGCGGTGAAGCCGGGAGTGGTGAGACCCAGTACTTC.